The rows below give T cell receptor beta chains drawn from one sample of a study of identical twins. MiXCR, applied by TCRdb to the 5' RACE reads, yields one record per CDR3 protein. This table holds about 570,000 distinct CDR3 sequences, around 9.6% found once. These data also formed part of another study, on yellow fever vaccine responses in identical twins.

Sequencing was carried out using PBMCs. Receptors were obtained from a woman aged 18 to 35 in good health. The CDR3 runs from the conserved cysteine through the conserved F or W. A D gene is named only where the DNA matches it firmly.

>TRBJ2-7|TRBD2|TRBV9
CASSVAGGDKQYF
>TRBJ2-1|TRBD1|TRBV15
CATSPGTGNEQFF
>TRBJ2-7|TRBD1|TRBV4-1
CASSQGTGALEQYF
>TRBJ2-2|-|TRBV20-1
CSLFRAGTGELFF
>TRBJ2-2|-|TRBV6-1
CASSPRTQLKTGELFF
>TRBJ2-1|TRBD2|TRBV6-1
CASSPLRGRSYNEQFF
>TRBJ1-1|-|TRBV12-3/TRBV12-4
CASSPSGFSGPLDTEAFF
>TRBJ2-1|TRBD2|TRBV3-1
CASSQGRGSHEQFF
>TRBJ1-2|TRBD1|TRBV12-3/TRBV12-4
CASSLGAGGGFYGYTF
>TRBJ2-7|TRBD2|TRBV11-2
CASSLQWRGASGSYEQYF
>TRBJ2-3|-|TRBV7-9
CASSPIGRVSTDTQYF
>TRBJ1-4|-|TRBV2
CASSEAGEKLFF
>TRBJ2-7|TRBD1|TRBV5-1
CASRGEGALREQYF
>TRBJ2-7|TRBD1|TRBV10-3
CAISDIPGQSYEQYF
>TRBJ2-3|TRBD2|TRBV20-1
CSARDGGGGTDTQYF
>TRBJ2-7|TRBD1|TRBV20-1
CSASYRGEDEQYF
>TRBJ2-7|TRBD1|TRBV6-5
CASSDRVSEQYF
>TRBJ2-6|-|TRBV29-1
CSVEQGGANVLTF
>TRBJ2-3|TRBD2|TRBV4-2
CASSQGLAEYGTDTQYF
>TRBJ2-1|-|TRBV12-3/TRBV12-4
CASRSDSYFGPFF
>TRBJ1-5|TRBD1|TRBV27
CATRQGVNQPQHF
>TRBJ2-5|-|TRBV20-1
CSARQVTAWETQYF
>TRBJ2-7|TRBD1|TRBV4-2
CASSQGDRASSEQYF
>TRBJ2-7|-|TRBV10-3
CAISERDTPTYEQYF
>TRBJ2-5|TRBD1|TRBV12-3/TRBV12-4
CASSSPGQGKSETQYF
>TRBJ2-7|TRBD1|TRBV20-1
CSVSPGQGIYEQYF
>TRBJ1-5|TRBD1|TRBV6-1
CASTQGGAGPQHF
>TRBJ2-3|TRBD2|TRBV10-3
CAIMGTSGRLDTQYF